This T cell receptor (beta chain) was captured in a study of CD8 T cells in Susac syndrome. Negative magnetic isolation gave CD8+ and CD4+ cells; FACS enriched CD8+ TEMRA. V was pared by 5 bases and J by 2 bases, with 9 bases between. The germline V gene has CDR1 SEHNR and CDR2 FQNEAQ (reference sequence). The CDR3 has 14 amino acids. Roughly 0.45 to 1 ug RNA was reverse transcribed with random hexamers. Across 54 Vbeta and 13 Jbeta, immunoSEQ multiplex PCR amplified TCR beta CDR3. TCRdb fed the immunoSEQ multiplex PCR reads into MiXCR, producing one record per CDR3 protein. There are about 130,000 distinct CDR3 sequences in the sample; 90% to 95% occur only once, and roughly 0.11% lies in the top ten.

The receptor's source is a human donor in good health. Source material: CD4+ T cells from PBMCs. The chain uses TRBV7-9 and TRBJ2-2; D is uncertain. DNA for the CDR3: TGTGCCAGCAGCCACCGACAAAACACCGGGGAGCTGTTTTTT. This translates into CASSHRQNTGELFF.